These T cell receptor beta chains were read from a single sample in a study of regulatory T cells in long-lasting Graves disease. TCRdb redid the calling of the multiplex PCR reads with MiXCR, one entry per CDR3 protein. The data contain some 500,000 distinct CDR3 sequences, approximately 13% of them seen just once; the ten biggest clones take up roughly a tenth. The data were also submitted as part of a second study, on T cells in Graves' hyperthyroidism and ophthalmopathy.

The specimen comprised peripheral blood mononuclear cells (PBMCs), sampled at new diagnosis, from a patient treated with antithyroid drugs. All receptors come from a man aged 25-40 years with Graves disease. The CDR3 runs from the conserved cysteine through the conserved F or W. The D gene is left open where the match is weak. Clone size is stated in some rows and not others, as once, few, many or a class when expanded.

V	D	size	J	DNA	CDR3
TRBV20-1	TRBD2	many	TRBJ2-1	TGCAGTGCTCCCTTCCTCCATAGCGGGTCGTTCTACAATGAGCAGTTCTTC	CSAPFLHSGSFYNEQFF
TRBV19	TRBD2	few	TRBJ2-1	TGTGCCAGCTCCTGGACGGGAGGGACGTACAATGAGCAGTTCTTC	CASSWTGGTYNEQFF
TRBV7-9	NA	many	TRBJ1-1	TGTGCCAGCAGCTTAGGGATCACTGAAGCTTTCTTT	CASSLGITEAFF
TRBV3-1	TRBD2	NA	TRBJ2-1	TGTGCCAGCAGCCAAGATCGGGGGGTCTATGAGCAGTTCTTC	CASSQDRGVYEQFF
TRBV11-3	TRBD2	few	TRBJ2-1	TGTGCCAGCAGCCGGGGACTAGATGGAGGTAATGAGCAGTTCTTC	CASSRGLDGGNEQFF
TRBV27	TRBD1	many	TRBJ2-3	TGTGCCAGCCAGGACAGGGGGCAACAAGATACGCAGTATTTT	CASQDRGQQDTQYF
TRBV9	TRBD2	few	TRBJ2-3	TGTGCCAGCAGCGTAGGGGGACTAGCGGACAACACAAATACGCAGTATTTT	CASSVGGLADNTNTQYF
TRBV12-3/TRBV12-4	TRBD1	many	TRBJ2-3	TGTGCCAGCAGTTTATTTGCCGGGACAGGGTATGCAGATACGCAGTATTTT	CASSLFAGTGYADTQYF
TRBV9	NA	few	TRBJ2-3	TGTGCCAGCAACCCCTGGGAGAATACGCAGTATTTT	CASNPWENTQYF
TRBV9	NA	NA	TRBJ1-5	TGTGCCAGCAGCGTAGCGGGGGGCAAATCCCCCCAGCATTTT	CASSVAGGKSPQHF
TRBV4-1	TRBD1	NA	TRBJ1-2	TGCGCCAGCACCAGGGACAGTCTCGATGGCTACACCTTC	CASTRDSLDGYTF
TRBV19	TRBD2	NA	TRBJ2-5	TGTGCCAGTGCAGGCGGGGGTCGAGAGACCCAGTACTTC	CASAGGGRETQYF
TRBV2	TRBD1	few	TRBJ1-2	TGTGCCAGCAGTCCGCAGGGGGCGCAGGATGGCCACACCTTC	CASSPQGAQDGHTF
TRBV5-1	NA	many	TRBJ2-7	TGCGCCAGCAGCTTGACGGACGGCCTAACCTACGAGCAGTACTTC	CASSLTDGLTYEQYF
TRBV18	NA	many	TRBJ1-1	TGTGCCAGCTCACCACCCAGACCGAACACTGAAGCTTTCTTT	CASSPPRPNTEAFF
TRBV5-1	TRBD2	many	TRBJ2-3	TGCGCCAGCAGCGCCTCACTAGCGGGTTACACAGATACGCAGTATTTT	CASSASLAGYTDTQYF
TRBV20-1	NA	few	TRBJ1-1	TGCAGTGCTAGAGATTACAGGGTGGGCACTGAAGCTTTCTTT	CSARDYRVGTEAFF
TRBV29-1	NA	few	TRBJ2-2	TGCAGCGTTGAAGAAGGGGGCGGGGAGCTGTTTTTT	CSVEEGGGELFF
TRBV4-1	TRBD2	many	TRBJ2-7	TGCGCCAGCAGCCCTAGCGGGAGGCACTACGAGCAGTACTTC	CASSPSGRHYEQYF
TRBV20-1	NA	few	TRBJ1-5	TGCAGTGCTAGCGCGAGGACCCTGCGTCAAGTCAATCAGCCCCAGCATTTT	CSASARTLRQVNQPQHF
TRBV12-3/TRBV12-4	NA	NA	TRBJ2-6	TGTGCCAGCAGTCTCCTGAGGGCTAGACCCTCTGGGGCCAACGTCCTGACTTTC	CASSLLRARPSGANVLTF
TRBV12-3/TRBV12-4	TRBD1	many	TRBJ2-7	TGTGCCAGCAGTCCCGACCCGGGACAGGGCCCGAAGCCGTACTTC	CASSPDPGQGPKPYF
TRBV7-2	TRBD1	few	TRBJ2-5	TGTGCCAGCAGCTTAAACCAGGGGGCGGAGACCCAGTACTTC	CASSLNQGAETQYF
TRBV7-9	NA	NA	TRBJ1-2	TGTGCCAGCAGCTTAGTGGGGTCGCCGGGACGGATTCTTTTGGGCTACACCTTC	CASSLVGSPGRILLGYTF